This T cell receptor beta chain is from a study of vaccination and CD4 T cells after COVID-19. Overall study: Those taking part got two shots of either the BNT162b2 or the mRNA-1273 vaccine. Investigators drew the post-COVID samples a median about 98 days after diagnosis, with a range of 35 to 161.

Treatment: approximately nine-day PBMC culture with coronavirus spike peptide pools or control peptides (ViraFEST assay). Cultures got half-medium changes with IL-2 on days 3 and 7. The assay that was used to sequence DNA from cultured CD4+ T cells was the Oncomine TCR Beta short-read assay. Scientists extracted genomic DNA from CD4+ T cells grown in culture. TCRdb reprocessed the PCR reads via MiXCR and lists one record per CDR3 protein. The table lists approximately 8,100 distinct CDR3 sequences, 64% of them singletons. As to this clonotype: As yet, its antigen is unknown.

Trimming pared 6 bases from V and 6 bases from J, leaving 21 bases between. Germline V gene lookup returns CDR1 SGHVS and CDR2 FQNEAQ. The CDR3 is 15 amino acids. The chain uses TRBV7-8 and TRBJ2-7, with D hard to call. The sequence was collected from a human donor who had recovered from COVID-19. Material: CD4+ T cells from blood, cultured in vitro. CDR3 region: CASSPPTTSTPEQYF. CDR3 in DNA: TGTGCCAGCAGTCCTCCTACCACTTCTACACCCGAGCAGTACTTC.